The rows below give T cell receptor beta chains drawn from one sample of a study of CD8+CD57+ T cells in acquired aplastic anemia. MiXCR was run by TCRdb on the reads, yielding one entry per CDR3 protein. The sample shows some 180,000 distinct CDR3 sequences, 45% to 60% of them seen only once. The sample consisted of sorted CD4+, CD8+, or CD8+CD57+ T cells (not recorded which) from PBMCs. The receptors stem from a human donor with aplastic anemia. Each CDR3 is given with its conserved first and last residue. D genes are given only for firm matches. Clone size is not always given. Where it is, it says once, few, many or a class for expanded clones.

j_call: TRBJ2-2; cdr3_length: 13; d_call: -; clone_size: -; v_call: TRBV7-8; cdr3_nt: TGTGCCAGCAGCTTAGGGTCTCCCGGGGAGCTGTTTTTT; cdr3_aa: CASSLGSPGELFF
j_call: TRBJ2-1; cdr3_length: 15; d_call: TRBD2; clone_size: -; v_call: TRBV24-1; cdr3_nt: TGTGCCACCAGTGACGGGACTAGCGGGCCTGATGAGCAGTTCTTC; cdr3_aa: CATSDGTSGPDEQFF
j_call: TRBJ2-3; cdr3_length: 17; d_call: -; clone_size: many; v_call: TRBV20-1; cdr3_nt: TGCAGTGCTAGAGACTTATCCGGGACGGCCAACACACATACGCAGTATTTT; cdr3_aa: CSARDLSGTANTHTQYF
j_call: TRBJ2-5; cdr3_length: 16; d_call: TRBD2; clone_size: -; v_call: TRBV20-1; cdr3_nt: TGCAGTGGGACTAGCGGGGGGGCAGGGAAACAAGAGACCCAGTACTTC; cdr3_aa: CSGTSGGAGKQETQYF
j_call: TRBJ2-5; cdr3_length: 13; d_call: -; clone_size: -; v_call: TRBV10-3; cdr3_nt: TGTGCCAACGGTGGTCAGCAAAAAGAGATCCAGTACTTC; cdr3_aa: CANGGQQKEIQYF
j_call: TRBJ1-6; cdr3_length: 13; d_call: -; clone_size: many; v_call: TRBV12-3/TRBV12-4; cdr3_nt: TGTGCCAGCAGTCAAGGACGGGCCTCGACCCTCCACTTT; cdr3_aa: CASSQGRASTLHF
j_call: TRBJ2-3; cdr3_length: 15; d_call: -; clone_size: -; v_call: TRBV15; cdr3_nt: TGTGCCACCAGCAGAGGTAGGGGCGGCACAGATACGCAGTATTTT; cdr3_aa: CATSRGRGGTDTQYF
j_call: TRBJ2-5; cdr3_length: 14; d_call: TRBD2; clone_size: -; v_call: TRBV24-1; cdr3_nt: TGTGCCACCAGTGTTAGCGGGGGGGTAGAGACCCAGTACTTC; cdr3_aa: CATSVSGGVETQYF
j_call: TRBJ1-5; cdr3_length: 15; d_call: -; clone_size: many; v_call: TRBV6-1; cdr3_nt: TGTGCCAGCAGTGCCTTGGCGGGTACCAATCAGCCCCAGCATTTT; cdr3_aa: CASSALAGTNQPQHF
j_call: TRBJ2-3; cdr3_length: 14; d_call: -; clone_size: many; v_call: TRBV19; cdr3_nt: TGTGCCAGTAAGAACGCACTGGGTACAGATACGCAGTATTTT; cdr3_aa: CASKNALGTDTQYF
j_call: TRBJ2-1; cdr3_length: 17; d_call: -; clone_size: many; v_call: TRBV20-1; cdr3_nt: TGCAGTGCTAGAGATCTGCAGGGCAGTAGAACCTACAATGAGCAGTTCTTC; cdr3_aa: CSARDLQGSRTYNEQFF
j_call: TRBJ1-4; cdr3_length: 15; d_call: TRBD1; clone_size: once; v_call: TRBV29-1; cdr3_nt: TGCAGCGTCGACCCGGGACAGGGTGTTAAGGAAAAACTGTTTTTT; cdr3_aa: CSVDPGQGVKEKLFF
j_call: TRBJ2-2; cdr3_length: 16; d_call: -; clone_size: many; v_call: TRBV25-1; cdr3_nt: TGTGCCAGCAAGAGTCAAGGGACGGGAAACACCGGGGAGCTGTTTTTT; cdr3_aa: CASKSQGTGNTGELFF
j_call: TRBJ2-3; cdr3_length: 13; d_call: -; clone_size: few; v_call: TRBV30; cdr3_nt: TGTGCCTCCAATCGGGGTTGGGGAGATACGCAGTATTTT; cdr3_aa: CASNRGWGDTQYF
j_call: TRBJ1-1; cdr3_length: 19; d_call: TRBD1; clone_size: -; v_call: TRBV11-2; cdr3_nt: TGTGCCAGCAGCCCAACCCCCGGACAGGGAGGGTTCCGGAACACTGAAGCTTTCTTT; cdr3_aa: CASSPTPGQGGFRNTEAFF
j_call: TRBJ1-1; cdr3_length: 15; d_call: -; clone_size: -; v_call: TRBV6-1; cdr3_nt: TGTGCCAGCAGCTTGAGTCCTTCGGGGTCCACTGAAGCTTTCTTT; cdr3_aa: CASSLSPSGSTEAFF
j_call: TRBJ1-2; cdr3_length: 16; d_call: -; clone_size: -; v_call: TRBV7-4; cdr3_nt: TGTGCCAGCAGCTTAGGTTGGGGGCAGGGCAACTATGGCTACACCTTC; cdr3_aa: CASSLGWGQGNYGYTF
j_call: TRBJ1-1; cdr3_length: 14; d_call: -; clone_size: -; v_call: TRBV15; cdr3_nt: TGTGCCACCAGCAGAGGGAGGGAACGGTTCGGAGCTTTCTTT; cdr3_aa: CATSRGRERFGAFF
j_call: TRBJ2-5; cdr3_length: 13; d_call: -; clone_size: many; v_call: TRBV7-3; cdr3_nt: TGTGCCAGCAGCCCTGGGCGTAAAGAGACCCAGTACTTC; cdr3_aa: CASSPGRKETQYF
j_call: TRBJ1-1; cdr3_length: 14; d_call: -; clone_size: -; v_call: TRBV29-1; cdr3_nt: TGCAGCGTTGCGTTGCTTGCAGACAACACTGAAGCTTTCTTT; cdr3_aa: CSVALLADNTEAFF
j_call: TRBJ1-5; cdr3_length: 16; d_call: TRBD1; clone_size: -; v_call: TRBV24-1; cdr3_nt: TGTGCCACCAGTGATCCCGGGACAGGCAGCAATCAGCCCCAGCATTTT; cdr3_aa: CATSDPGTGSNQPQHF
j_call: TRBJ1-2; cdr3_length: 13; d_call: TRBD1; clone_size: -; v_call: TRBV7-3; cdr3_nt: TGTGCCAGCAGCGCGGGACAGAACTATGGCTACACCTTC; cdr3_aa: CASSAGQNYGYTF
j_call: TRBJ2-5; cdr3_length: 16; d_call: -; clone_size: many; v_call: TRBV11-2; cdr3_nt: TGTGCCAGCAGCCCAACCGGGAGCACGTTGGGGGGAGACCAGTACTTC; cdr3_aa: CASSPTGSTLGGDQYF
j_call: TRBJ2-7; cdr3_length: 14; d_call: TRBD1; clone_size: few; v_call: TRBV2; cdr3_nt: TGTGCCAGCAGACAAGGGGACAGTACCTACGAGCAGTACTTC; cdr3_aa: CASRQGDSTYEQYF
j_call: TRBJ2-7; cdr3_length: 13; d_call: TRBD1; clone_size: -; v_call: TRBV20-1; cdr3_nt: TGCAGTGCTAGATCGGACAGGAGGTACGAGCAGTACTTC; cdr3_aa: CSARSDRRYEQYF
j_call: TRBJ1-4; cdr3_length: 18; d_call: TRBD1; clone_size: many; v_call: TRBV7-8; cdr3_nt: TGTGCCAGCAGCTGGGACAAAGCAAGGGGGCCAACTAATGAAAAACTGTTTTTT; cdr3_aa: CASSWDKARGPTNEKLFF
j_call: TRBJ2-7; cdr3_length: 14; d_call: -; clone_size: many; v_call: TRBV5-4; cdr3_nt: TGTGCCAGCAGCCGGGGGGACAGCCTGGGCGAGCAGTACTTC; cdr3_aa: CASSRGDSLGEQYF
j_call: TRBJ2-7; cdr3_length: 14; d_call: -; clone_size: -; v_call: TRBV7-2; cdr3_nt: TGTGCCAGCAGCCTTAGAAACTATTATTACGAGCAGTACTTC; cdr3_aa: CASSLRNYYYEQYF
j_call: TRBJ1-5; cdr3_length: 16; d_call: -; clone_size: -; v_call: TRBV3-1; cdr3_nt: TGTGCCAGCACGGGGACTAGCGGGAGTCACAATCAGCCCCAGCATTTT; cdr3_aa: CASTGTSGSHNQPQHF
j_call: TRBJ2-5; cdr3_length: 14; d_call: -; clone_size: -; v_call: TRBV7-9; cdr3_nt: TGTGCCAGCAGCTCGGCGGCACGGACAGAGACCCAGTACTTC; cdr3_aa: CASSSAARTETQYF
j_call: TRBJ2-3; cdr3_length: 17; d_call: -; clone_size: many; v_call: TRBV14; cdr3_nt: TGTGCCAGCAGCCAGCTAACCGGGGGGCGATACACAGATACGCAGTATTTT; cdr3_aa: CASSQLTGGRYTDTQYF
j_call: TRBJ2-7; cdr3_length: 17; d_call: TRBD2; clone_size: -; v_call: TRBV4-1; cdr3_nt: TGCGCCAGCAGCCAAGCCTCCGGGACTAGCGGCTCCTACGAGCAGTACTTC; cdr3_aa: CASSQASGTSGSYEQYF
j_call: TRBJ1-5; cdr3_length: 14; d_call: -; clone_size: many; v_call: TRBV7-2; cdr3_nt: TGTGCCAGCAGCTTTGGACATGTAAATCAGCCCCAGCATTTT; cdr3_aa: CASSFGHVNQPQHF
j_call: TRBJ2-1; cdr3_length: 13; d_call: TRBD1; clone_size: many; v_call: TRBV6-1; cdr3_nt: TGTGCCAGCAAACAGGGGTATTCGGATGAGCAGTTCTTC; cdr3_aa: CASKQGYSDEQFF
j_call: TRBJ2-1; cdr3_length: 14; d_call: -; clone_size: -; v_call: TRBV10-2; cdr3_nt: TGCGCCAGCACCACTAGGTCCGCTAACGAAGGGCAGTTCTTC; cdr3_aa: CASTTRSANEGQFF
j_call: TRBJ1-2; cdr3_length: 14; d_call: TRBD1; clone_size: many; v_call: TRBV6-1; cdr3_nt: TGTGCCAGCACTGGACAGGGTCAGGGGTATGGCTACACCTTC; cdr3_aa: CASTGQGQGYGYTF
j_call: TRBJ2-1; cdr3_length: 16; d_call: TRBD1; clone_size: -; v_call: TRBV29-1; cdr3_nt: TGCAGCGTTGAAGTGGGGACAGGGGGCAAAGTGAATGAGCAGTTCTTC; cdr3_aa: CSVEVGTGGKVNEQFF
j_call: TRBJ2-2; cdr3_length: 15; d_call: TRBD2; clone_size: -; v_call: TRBV20-1; cdr3_nt: TGCAGTACTAGAGCTAGCGGGGGACCAACCGGGGAGCTGTTTTTT; cdr3_aa: CSTRASGGPTGELFF
j_call: TRBJ2-2; cdr3_length: 12; d_call: -; clone_size: -; v_call: TRBV28; cdr3_nt: TGTGCCAGCAGTTTATACACCGGGGAGCTGTTTTTT; cdr3_aa: CASSLYTGELFF
j_call: TRBJ2-7; cdr3_length: 15; d_call: TRBD2; clone_size: -; v_call: TRBV14; cdr3_nt: TGTGCCAGCAGTCTTCCCGGGACTAGCTTGCACGAGCAGTACTTC; cdr3_aa: CASSLPGTSLHEQYF